These T cell receptor beta chains were read from a single sample in a study of cytomegalovirus exposure and HLA in healthy donors. Assay: immunoSEQ multiplex PCR; the TCRdb copy retains only in-frame clones and omits some. The repertoire holds over 150,000 clones, with about four fifths as singletons. Input material: PBMCs. All receptors come from a male donor in good health and CMV-seronegative. Each CDR3 is given with its conserved first and last residue. Fields, in order: clone size, D gene, V gene, J gene, CDR3 DNA, CDR3 protein. D genes are given only for firm matches. Where a row states a size, it is once, few, many or the class of an expanded clone; other rows omit it.

size: NA
D: NA
V: TRBV21-1
J: TRBJ1-2
DNA: TGTGCCAGCAGCAAAGAGGACAGCTTCTATGGCTACACCTTC
CDR3: CASSKEDSFYGYTF

size: once
D: NA
V: TRBV28
J: TRBJ2-1
DNA: TGTGCCAGCAGAATGCGGACCAAAAGGGGTGAGCAGTTCTTC
CDR3: CASRMRTKRGEQFF

size: once
D: NA
V: TRBV4-2
J: TRBJ1-2
DNA: TGTGCCAGCAGCCAGGCCTCCCGGGGTTCCCCCCACTATGGCTACACCTTC
CDR3: CASSQASRGSPHYGYTF

size: NA
D: NA
V: TRBV6-1
J: TRBJ1-1
DNA: TGTGCCAGCAGTGAAATGACAGCGAACACTGAAGCTTTCTTT
CDR3: CASSEMTANTEAFF

size: NA
D: TRBD1
V: TRBV30
J: TRBJ1-5
DNA: TGTGCCTGGAGCCCCCGGGACAGTAGGTATAGCAATCAGCCCCAGCATTTT
CDR3: CAWSPRDSRYSNQPQHF

size: NA
D: NA
V: TRBV19
J: TRBJ1-1
DNA: TGTGCCAGTAGTATTCGCGAACAGGGAGAAGCTTTCTTT
CDR3: CASSIREQGEAFF

size: NA
D: NA
V: TRBV30
J: TRBJ1-5
DNA: TGTGCCTGGAGTGTGCCGGATCAGCCCCAGCATTTT
CDR3: CAWSVPDQPQHF

size: NA
D: NA
V: TRBV20-1
J: TRBJ1-6
DNA: TGCAGTGCTAGAGAACAGTCCGACCTCCACTTT
CDR3: CSAREQSDLHF

size: NA
D: NA
V: TRBV6-1
J: TRBJ2-3
DNA: TGTGCCAGCAGTGAAATTCCGTCTAGGACGCAGTATTTT
CDR3: CASSEIPSRTQYF

size: NA
D: NA
V: TRBV5-1
J: TRBJ2-7
DNA: TGCGCCAGCATGCCCCTCACGAGCTCCTACGAGCAGTACTTC
CDR3: CASMPLTSSYEQYF